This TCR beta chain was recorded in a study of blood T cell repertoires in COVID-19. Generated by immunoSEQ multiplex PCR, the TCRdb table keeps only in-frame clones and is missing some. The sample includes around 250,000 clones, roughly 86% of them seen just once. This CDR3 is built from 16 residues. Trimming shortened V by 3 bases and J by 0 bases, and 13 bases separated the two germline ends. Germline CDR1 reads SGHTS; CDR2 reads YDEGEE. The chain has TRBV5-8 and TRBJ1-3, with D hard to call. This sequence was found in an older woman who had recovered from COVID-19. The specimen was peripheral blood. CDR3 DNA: TGTGCCAGCAGCTGGAGACGGTCCAACTCTGGAAACACCATATATTTT. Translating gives CASSWRRSNSGNTIYF.